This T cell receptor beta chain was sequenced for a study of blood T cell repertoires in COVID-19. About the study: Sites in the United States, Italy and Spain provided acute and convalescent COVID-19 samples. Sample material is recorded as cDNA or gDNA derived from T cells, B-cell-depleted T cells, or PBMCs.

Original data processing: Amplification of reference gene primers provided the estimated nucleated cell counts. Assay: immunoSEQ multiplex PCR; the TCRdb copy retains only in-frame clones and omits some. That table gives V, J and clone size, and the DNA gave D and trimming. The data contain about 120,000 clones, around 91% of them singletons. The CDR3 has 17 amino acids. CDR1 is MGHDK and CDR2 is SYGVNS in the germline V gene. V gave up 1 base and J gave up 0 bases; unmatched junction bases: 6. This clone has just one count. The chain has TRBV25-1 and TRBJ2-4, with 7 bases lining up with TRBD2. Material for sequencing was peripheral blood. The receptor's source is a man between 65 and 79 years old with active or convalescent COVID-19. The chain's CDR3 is CASSEWGGSLAKNIQYF. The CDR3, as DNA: TGTGCCAGCAGTGAATGGGGGGGTTCACTAGCCAAAAACATTCAGTACTTC.